This TCR beta chain was captured by sequencing in a study of blood T cell repertoires in COVID-19. Overall study context: T cells, B-cell-depleted T cells, or PBMCs provided the cDNA or gDNA that served as material.

Patients at the Seattle site were enrolled during active infection and followed longitudinally. The CDR3 contains 13 residues. Germline CDR1 MDHEN, CDR2 SYDVKM. With 9 bases clipped from V and 9 bases from J, the junction kept 5 bases outside the gene matches. The method was immunoSEQ multiplex PCR; TCRdb's version includes in-frame clones alone and lacks a portion of them. The profile shows around 310,000 clones, roughly 89% of them singletons. This TCR derives from a woman aged 40-49 years with COVID-19, enrolled during active disease. The V and J genes are TRBV28 and TRBJ1-6, with TRBD1 identical over 10 bases. The sequenced material came from peripheral blood. The CDR3 region is CASTGQGFSPLHF. In DNA form, the CDR3 reads TGTGCCAGTACGGGACAGGGGTTTTCACCCCTCCACTTT.